The clone carrying this T cell receptor beta chain was picked up a small number of times. The record originates from a study of patients and donors after allogeneic stem cell transplantation. TCRdb called the RT-PCR reads again in MiXCR, with one record for every CDR3 protein. The repertoire holds around 150,000 distinct CDR3 sequences, with approximately 28% as singletons. Trimming removed 7 bases from V and 2 bases from J; junction bases left unmatched: 9. The length of the CDR3 is 15 residues. Germline CDR1 reads SGHTA; CDR2 reads FQGNSA. The chain carries TRBV7-2 and TRBJ2-3; 7 positions match TRBD2. Sequencing used blood, either unsorted or a sorted T cell fraction (not recorded which). This clonotype originated in a human donor who was either an allogeneic HSCT recipient or a stem cell or donor lymphocyte infusion donor (not recorded which). It is not recorded whose cells these are; they may come from a transplant donor. Here the CDR3 DNA reads TGTGCCAGCACCCGACTAGCAGGATACACAGATACGCAGTATTTT. As protein: CASTRLAGYTDTQYF.